Each of the 2 T cell receptor beta chains below was sequenced from the same sample in a study of cytomegalovirus exposure and HLA in healthy donors. 60 Vbeta and 13 Jbeta primers were used in PCR. Sequencing was performed with immunoSEQ multiplex PCR; in TCRdb, only in-frame clones are kept and a portion is missing. The sample yields about 130,000 clones, approximately 80% seen once. Input material: PBMCs. The receptors were sampled from a young man in good health and CMV-seropositive.

The chain couples TRBV6-6 to TRBJ2-7; 9 positions agree with TRBD1. The CDR3 totals 16 residues. Germline V gene sequence: CDR1 MNHNY, CDR2 SVGAGI (reference sequence). The V gene end was trimmed by 0 bases and the J gene end by 5 bases; junction bases not matched to a gene: 8. The CDR3, as DNA: TGTGCCAGCAGTTACTCTGGTGGGACAGGGACGAACGAGCAGTACTTC. It specifies CASSYSGGTGTNEQYF.

V usage is TRBV6-5 and J usage is TRBJ1-5; TRBD1 is a possible D gene (5 bases). V was pared by 4 bases and J by 0 bases, with 7 bases between. Germline V gene sequence: CDR1 MNHEY, CDR2 SVGAGI. The CDR3 extends over 14 amino acids. The CDR3 region is CASSLQDSNQPQHF. CDR3 DNA: TGTGCCAGCAGTTTACAGGATAGCAATCAGCCCCAGCATTTT.